This passage covers 26 T cell receptor beta chains from one sample sequenced in a study of post-analysis software for immune sequencing data. Study-level findings and limits: Five or six TRBV segments were significantly more frequent in patients than in controls. TRBV5-6, TRBV5-1 and TRBV20-1 were among these segments.

For these receptors, no antigen is known. cDNA libraries for TCR beta contained unique molecular identifiers. MiXCR, applied by TCRdb to the PCR reads, yields one record per CDR3 protein. Here the sample spans roughly 670,000 distinct CDR3 sequences, around 64% being singletons. The specimen was blood. These receptors were collected from a girl aged 2-9 years with multiple sclerosis.

The chain has TRBV20-1 and TRBJ2-7, with 8 positions matching TRBD2. The V segment lost 5 bases and the J segment 3 bases; nucleotides outside the gene matches: 30. The CDR3 runs 21 residues. Germline lookup yields CDR1 DFQATT and CDR2 SNEGSKA (reference sequence). CDR3 in DNA: TGCAGTGCTGACAAATATACCTCGCCAAGAACCCAGCGGGAGAGACACTACGAGCAGTACTTC. This sequence encodes CSADKYTSPRTQRERHYEQYF.

The chain carries TRBV7-2 and TRBJ2-3; no reliable D call. The ends were cut back, 4 bases at V and 5 bases at J, with 7 bases in the middle. The CDR3 covers 12 residues. Germline V gene data show CDR1 as SGHTA and CDR2 as FQGNSA. The CDR3 nucleotides are TGTGCCAGCAGCTCACAGCGAGATACGCAGTATTTT. This translates into CASSSQRDTQYF.

As for this clonotype: This CDR3 is missing its conserved last phenylalanine or tryptophan, likely due to a read error. The chain has TRBV7-2 and TRBJ1-5; the D gene is possibly TRBD1 (5 bases). CDR3 length: 15 residues. The germline V and J ends were trimmed by 4 bases and 6 bases, with 16 bases remaining between them. Germline loops: CDR1 SGHTA, CDR2 FQGNSA. CDR3 region: CASSYGRGEGQPQHV. Here the CDR3 DNA reads TGTGCCAGCAGCTACGGCCGGGGCGAGGGTCAGCCCCAGCATGTT.

This clonotype was recorded a few times. The V and J genes are TRBV12-3 or TRBV12-4 and TRBJ2-7; TRBD2 agrees at 11 bases. This CDR3 contains 16 residues. Trimming at V came to 3 bases and at J to 2 bases, leaving 6 bases not matched to a gene. The CDR3 sequence: CASSFSVGLAAYEQYF. The CDR3 bases are TGTGCCAGCAGTTTCTCTGTGGGACTAGCGGCCTACGAGCAGTACTTC.

In its sample, this clonotype was seen a few times. This chain joins TRBV12-3 or TRBV12-4 and TRBJ1-1; D is ambiguous. Trimming left V 2 bases short and J 4 bases short, with 8 bases between. CDR3 length: 13 residues. The chain's CDR3 is CASSLSPFTEAFF. The CDR3 DNA reads as TGTGCCAGCAGTTTAAGCCCCTTCACTGAAGCTTTCTTT.

The J gene is TRBJ1-2, the V gene TRBV6-5, with D possibly matching TRBD1 (5 bases). Germline loops: CDR1 MNHEY, CDR2 SVGAGI. The ends were cut back, 6 bases at V and 5 bases at J, with 16 bases in the middle. The CDR3 extends over 14 amino acids. The CDR3 coding sequence is TGTGCCAGCAGCACTGACAGAAGCCGGTATGGCTACACCTTC. This sequence encodes CASSTDRSRYGYTF.

This rearrangement joins TRBV20-1 to TRBJ2-7; D not resolved. V gave up 3 bases and J gave up 3 bases, with 6 bases separating them. CDR3 length: 11 amino acids. CDR1 DFQATT and CDR2 SNEGSKA come from the germline V gene (reference sequence). The CDR3 DNA follows: TGCAGTGCTAGCATAGGCTACGAGCAGTACTTC. Its translation: CSASIGYEQYF.

This chain connects TRBV29-1 to TRBJ1-2; unclear D gene. From germline, CDR1 is SQVTM and CDR2 ANQGSEA. The CDR3 loop spans 14 amino acids. Between the trimmed V and J ends, which lost 8 bases and 5 bases, there was a span of 21 bases. The CDR3 is CSIGKPSQDYGYTF. CDR3 sequence (DNA): TGCAGCATTGGGAAGCCTTCCCAGGATTATGGCTACACCTTC.

This clonotype was seen only a few times. CDR3 protein: CASSGLRGVNEQFF. The CDR3, as DNA: TGTGCCAGCAGCGGATTGAGGGGGGTCAATGAGCAGTTCTTC. V usage is TRBV7-6 and J usage is TRBJ2-1, with D perhaps assigned TRBD1 or TRBD2 (6 bases each). The CDR3 is 14 amino acids. The germline CDR1 and CDR2 sequences are SGHVS and FNYEAQ. Trimming removed 5 bases at V and 6 bases at J, with 14 bases between.

V usage is TRBV12-3 or TRBV12-4 and J usage is TRBJ2-3; 10 bases fit TRBD1. Germline trimming cut 2 bases from V and 3 bases from J; bases unmatched to any gene: 2. This CDR3 is built from 15 residues. Here the CDR3 reads CASSLKGQGTDTQYF. The CDR3 DNA reads as TGTGCCAGCAGTTTAAAGGGACAGGGGACAGATACGCAGTATTTT.

The rearrangement uses TRBV12-3 or TRBV12-4 and TRBJ1-5; a possible D gene is TRBD1 (6 bases). The CDR3 consists of 16 residues. V was clipped by 4 bases and J by 1 base, with 14 bases between them. CDR3: CASSSSGERSNQPQHF. The DNA for the CDR3 is TGTGCCAGCAGTTCCTCAGGGGAAAGGAGCAATCAGCCCCAGCATTTT.

This rearrangement joins TRBV5-1 to TRBJ1-2; D ambiguous. The V gene lost 0 bases and the J gene lost 7 bases, with 16 bases spanning the gap. This CDR3 comprises 15 residues. Looked up from germline, CDR1 is SGHRS and CDR2 is YFSETQ. The CDR3, as DNA: TGCGCCAGCAGCTTGGAAACCGCAAGAGACTCTGGCTACACCTTC. Translation gives CASSLETARDSGYTF.

J is TRBJ2-7 and V is TRBV4-1; D is unresolved. The CDR3 totals 13 residues. The V end was cut by 2 bases, the J end by 2 bases, with 7 bases between. Per germline, CDR1 MGHRA and CDR2 YSYEKL. As DNA, the CDR3 is TGCGCCAGCAGCCAACTCGGCACCTACGAGCAGTACTTC. Amino acids: CASSQLGTYEQYF.

Comment on this clonotype: Germline and junction disagree at one end, which may indicate a read error. The genes are TRBV6-6 and TRBJ2-2; 7 bases are a match to TRBD2. Per germline, CDR1 MNHNY and CDR2 SVGAGI (reference sequence). This CDR3 is 16 amino acids long. The DNA of the CDR3 is TGTGCCAGCAGTTACTACGGGGGGAGGGGCACCAGGGAGCTGTTTTTT. Its translation: CASSYYGGRGTRELFF.

The chain is built from TRBV6-1 and TRBJ2-4, with 8 bases lining up with TRBD1. V lost 9 bases, J lost 3 bases, and 7 bases stayed unmatched. This CDR3 spans 14 amino acids. Germline loops: CDR1 MNHNS, CDR2 SASEGT. In nucleotides, the CDR3 is TGTGCCAGTTATCATGGACAGGGCAAAAACATTCAGTACTTC. Its protein is CASYHGQGKNIQYF.

CDR3 bases: TGCGCAGCTGGGCTAGCCGACGAGCAGTACTTC. Amino acid sequence: CAAGLADEQYF. The genes are TRBV4-3 and TRBJ2-7; the D gene is possibly TRBD2 (5 bases). The germline CDR1 and CDR2 sequences are LGHNA and YSLEER. The CDR3 is 11 amino acids.

The chain combines TRBV5-1 with TRBJ2-5; TRBD1 is a possible D gene (5 bases). The DNA end is a closer match to TRBJ2-7, so the J assignment may be wrong. Per germline, CDR1 SGHRS and CDR2 YFSETQ. This CDR3 is 13 amino acids long. CDR3: CASSLAGFNEQYF. CDR3 nucleotide sequence: TGCGCCAGCAGCTTGGCAGGGTTTAACGAGCAGTACTTC.

The chain combines TRBV4-1 with TRBJ2-7; D possibly matches TRBD1 or TRBD2 (6 bases each). Trimming pared 3 bases from V and 7 bases from J, leaving 19 bases between. This CDR3 is 15 amino acids long. Germline CDR1 reads MGHRA; CDR2 reads YSYEKL. CDR3 in DNA: TGCGCCAGCAGCCAGGAGTCCGGGGGCTACAATGAGCAGTACTTC. Translating gives CASSQESGGYNEQYF.

The CDR3 DNA sequence: TGTGCCAGCAGCCAGGAGGATGGCTACACCTTC. Encoded protein: CASSQEDGYTF. The chain has TRBV4-2 and TRBJ1-2; D remains unclear. V was cut by 3 bases and J by 6 bases, with 5 bases left in between. The CDR3 contains 11 residues. CDR1 is LGHNA, CDR2 YNFKEQ, per germline.

V is TRBV7-2 and J is TRBJ2-1, with D perhaps being TRBD1 or TRBD2 (5 bases each). CDR1 and CDR2 from the germline V gene are SGHTA and FQGNSA. This CDR3 is 14 amino acids long. Trimming removed 7 bases from V and 11 bases from J, with 21 bases in between. The CDR3 DNA follows: TGTGCCAGCACCATCCGAGCGGATGGGGCTAAGCAGTTCTTC. It codes for CASTIRADGAKQFF.

The genes are TRBV4-1 and TRBJ1-2; D gene uncertain. The CDR3 sequence is 11 residues long. V was shortened by 5 bases and J by 7 bases, with 8 bases between the two germline ends. CDR1 MGHRA and CDR2 YSYEKL come from the germline V gene. As DNA, the CDR3 is TGCGCCAGCAGCACGGGCGCTGGCTACACCTTC. It yields the protein CASSTGAGYTF.

The chain joins TRBV6-5 to TRBJ1-5; no reliable D call. V was trimmed by 5 bases and J by 7 bases, leaving 12 bases between them. The CDR3 has 13 residues. Germline V gene sequence: CDR1 MNHEY, CDR2 SVGAGI. The CDR3 loop is CASSHAVTQPQHF. The CDR3, as DNA: TGTGCCAGCAGTCACGCAGTTACCCAGCCCCAGCATTTT.

The V and J genes are TRBV5-1 and TRBJ2-7; a weak D match, TRBD2 (6 bases). Germline V gene data show CDR1 as SGHRS and CDR2 as YFSETQ. The CDR3 totals 15 residues. The V gene lost 4 bases and the J gene lost 3 bases, with 17 bases spanning the gap. The CDR3 sequence: CASSPGTLQVYEQYF. For the CDR3, the DNA is TGCGCCAGCAGCCCCGGGACTCTCCAAGTCTACGAGCAGTACTTC.

The CDR3 bases are TGTGCCAGCAGCTCCCCATGGGCCTCGGGTGGCTACACCTTC. It encodes CASSSPWASGGYTF. The rearrangement joins TRBV7-9 to TRBJ1-2; D unclear. Trimming removed 4 bases at V and 7 bases at J, with 16 bases between. Germline V gene lookup returns CDR1 SEHNR and CDR2 FQNEAQ (reference sequence). The CDR3 extends over 14 amino acids.

The sample holds a few counts of this clonotype. The chain is built from TRBV9 and TRBJ2-3, with a possible D match to TRBD2 (6 bases). The CDR3 is 15 amino acids. The germline V and J ends were trimmed by 3 bases and 4 bases, with 15 bases remaining between them. In germline, CDR1 is SGDLS, CDR2 YYNGEE. CDR3 nucleotides: TGTGCCAGCAGCGCGGGGGTGGGACCCTCAGATACGCAGTATTTT. Protein product: CASSAGVGPSDTQYF.

The rearrangement uses TRBV14 and TRBJ2-3; D gene ambiguous. Per germline, CDR1 SGHDN and CDR2 FVKESK. The CDR3 sequence is 16 residues long. V was clipped by 0 bases and J by 2 bases, with 12 bases between them. The CDR3 nucleotides read TGTGCCAGCAGCCAAGATCCGGCCAGGCCCACAGATACGCAGTATTTT. Translating it yields CASSQDPARPTDTQYF.